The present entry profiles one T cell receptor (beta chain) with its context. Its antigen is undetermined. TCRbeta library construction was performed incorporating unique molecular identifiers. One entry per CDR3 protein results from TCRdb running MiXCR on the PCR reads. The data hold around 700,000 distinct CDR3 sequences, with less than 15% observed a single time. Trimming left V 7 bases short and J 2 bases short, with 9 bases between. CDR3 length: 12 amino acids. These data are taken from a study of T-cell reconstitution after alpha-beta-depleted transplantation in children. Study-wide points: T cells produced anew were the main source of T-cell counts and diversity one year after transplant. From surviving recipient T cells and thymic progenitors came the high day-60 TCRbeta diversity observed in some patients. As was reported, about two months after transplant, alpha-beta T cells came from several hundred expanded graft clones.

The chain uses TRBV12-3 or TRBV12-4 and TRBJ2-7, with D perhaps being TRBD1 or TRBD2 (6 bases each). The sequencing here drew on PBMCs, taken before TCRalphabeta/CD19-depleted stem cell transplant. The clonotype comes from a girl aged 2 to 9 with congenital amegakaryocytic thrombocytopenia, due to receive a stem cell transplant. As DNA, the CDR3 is TGTGCCAGCACCGGGGGCCCCTACGAGCAGTACTTC. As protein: CASTGGPYEQYF.